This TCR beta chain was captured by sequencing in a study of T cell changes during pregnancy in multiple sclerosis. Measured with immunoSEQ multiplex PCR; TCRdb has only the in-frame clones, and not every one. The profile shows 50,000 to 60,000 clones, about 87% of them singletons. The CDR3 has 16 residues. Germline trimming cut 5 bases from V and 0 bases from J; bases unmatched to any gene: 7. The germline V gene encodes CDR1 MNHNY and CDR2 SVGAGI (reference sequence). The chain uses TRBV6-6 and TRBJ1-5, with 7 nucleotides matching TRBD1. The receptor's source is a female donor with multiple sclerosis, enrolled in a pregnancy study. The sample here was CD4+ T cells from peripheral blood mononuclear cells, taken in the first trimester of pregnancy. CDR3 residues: CASSIKGQISNQPQHF. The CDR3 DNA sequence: TGTGCCAGCAGTATAAAGGGACAGATTAGCAATCAGCCCCAGCATTTT.